This T cell receptor beta chain was recovered during a study of cytomegalovirus exposure and HLA in healthy donors. In the study overall: Most genotyped donors, approximately 81% of around 370, had Caucasian-associated genetic ancestry.

Only a few counts were recorded for this clone. PCR involved 60 Vbeta and 13 Jbeta primers. Here immunoSEQ multiplex PCR was the method, and the copy in TCRdb shows in-frame clones only, minus some. This sample has about 160,000 clones, with approximately 67% found just once. Germline V gene sequence: CDR1 MNHNS, CDR2 SASEGT. J was trimmed by 0 bases and V by 6 bases; bases with no gene match: 2. CDR3 length: 14 amino acids. J is TRBJ1-3 and V is TRBV6-1, with TRBD1 matching 7 bases. Source material: PBMCs. This sequence was found in a woman aged 18-29 years in good health and CMV-seropositive. CDR3 in amino acids: CASRGTDSGNTIYF. The CDR3 coding sequence is TGTGCCAGCAGGGGGACAGACTCTGGAAACACCATATATTTT.